This TCR beta chain is from a study of response to subunit inactivated influenza vaccine. In TCRdb, the RT-PCR reads were re-called with MiXCR into one record per CDR3 protein. The sample includes over 750,000 distinct CDR3 sequences, around 20% of them seen just once. The CDR3 has 16 amino acids. Germline-derived CDR1 and CDR2 are LGHNA and YNFKEQ. Trimming took 1 base from V and 0 from J, leaving 13 bases between them. This specimen was PBMCs from blood, taken roughly 5 days after vaccination. This sequence joins TRBV4-2 and TRBJ2-7, with TRBD2 as a possible D gene (5 bases). The sequence was obtained from a man in his forties or fifties who received an inactivated influenza vaccine. The CDR3 DNA follows: TGTGCCAGCAGCCAAGGTCGAGGGTTGAGCTCCTACGAGCAGTACTTC. The encoded protein is CASSQGRGLSSYEQYF.